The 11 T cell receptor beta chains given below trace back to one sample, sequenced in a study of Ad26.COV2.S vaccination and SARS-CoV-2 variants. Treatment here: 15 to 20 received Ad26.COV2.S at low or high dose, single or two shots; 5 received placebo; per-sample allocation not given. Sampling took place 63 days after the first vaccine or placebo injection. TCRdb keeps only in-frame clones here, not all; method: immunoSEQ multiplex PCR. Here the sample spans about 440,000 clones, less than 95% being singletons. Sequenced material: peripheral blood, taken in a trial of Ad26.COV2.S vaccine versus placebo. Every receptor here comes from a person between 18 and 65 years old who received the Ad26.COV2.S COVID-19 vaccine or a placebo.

CDR3 sequence reads: CASSFGQVTDTQYF. DNA of the CDR3: TGTGCCAGCAGCTTCGGACAGGTCACAGATACGCAGTATTTT. The V and J genes are TRBV7-2 and TRBJ2-3; 7 bases align to TRBD1. V was pared by 3 bases and J by 2 bases, with 2 bases of the junction left unmatched. The CDR3 is 14 amino acids. The germline CDR1 and CDR2 sequences are SGHTA and FQGNSA. The variable domain in full, with the rest retrieved from reference TRBV7-2 and TRBJ2-3, is GAGVSQSPSNKVTEKGKDVELRCDPISGHTALYWYRQSLGQGLEFLIYFQGNSAPDKSGLPSDRFSAERTGGSVSTLTIQRTQQEDSAVYLCASSFGQVTDTQYFGPGTRLTVL.

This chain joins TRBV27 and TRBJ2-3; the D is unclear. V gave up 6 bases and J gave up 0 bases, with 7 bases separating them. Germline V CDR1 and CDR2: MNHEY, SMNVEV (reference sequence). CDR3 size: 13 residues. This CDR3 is CASRLPSTDTQYF. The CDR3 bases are TGTGCCAGCAGATTACCTAGCACAGATACGCAGTATTTT.

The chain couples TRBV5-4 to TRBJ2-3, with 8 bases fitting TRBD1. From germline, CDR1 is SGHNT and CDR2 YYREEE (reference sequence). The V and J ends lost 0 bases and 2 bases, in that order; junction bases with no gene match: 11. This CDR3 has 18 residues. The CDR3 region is CASSLAGRTGLVTDTQYF. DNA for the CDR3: TGTGCCAGCAGCTTGGCGGGGCGGACAGGGCTCGTCACAGATACGCAGTATTTT.

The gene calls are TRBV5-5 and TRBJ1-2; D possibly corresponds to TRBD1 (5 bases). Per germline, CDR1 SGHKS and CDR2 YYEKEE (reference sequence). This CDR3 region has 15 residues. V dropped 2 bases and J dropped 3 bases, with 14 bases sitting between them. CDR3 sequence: CASSLMVGVYYGYTF. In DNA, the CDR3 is TGTGCCAGCAGCTTAATGGTAGGGGTTTACTATGGCTACACCTTC.

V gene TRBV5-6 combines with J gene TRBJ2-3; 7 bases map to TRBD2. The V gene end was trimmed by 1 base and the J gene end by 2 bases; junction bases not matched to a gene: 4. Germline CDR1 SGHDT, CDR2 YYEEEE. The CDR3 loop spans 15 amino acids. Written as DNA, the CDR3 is TGTGCCAGCAGCTTGTCGGGAGGAAACACAGATACGCAGTATTTT. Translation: CASSLSGGNTDTQYF.

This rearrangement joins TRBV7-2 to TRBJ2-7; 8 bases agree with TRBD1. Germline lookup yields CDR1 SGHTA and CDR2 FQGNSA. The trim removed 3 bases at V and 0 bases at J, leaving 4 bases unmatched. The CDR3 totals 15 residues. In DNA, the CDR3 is TGTGCCAGCAGCTTGACAGGGGACCCCTCCTACGAGCAGTACTTC. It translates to CASSLTGDPSYEQYF. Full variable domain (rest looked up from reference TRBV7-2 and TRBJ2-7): GAGVSQSPSNKVTEKGKDVELRCDPISGHTALYWYRQSLGQGLEFLIYFQGNSAPDKSGLPSDRFSAERTGGSVSTLTIQRTQQEDSAVYLCASSLTGDPSYEQYFGPGTRLTVT.

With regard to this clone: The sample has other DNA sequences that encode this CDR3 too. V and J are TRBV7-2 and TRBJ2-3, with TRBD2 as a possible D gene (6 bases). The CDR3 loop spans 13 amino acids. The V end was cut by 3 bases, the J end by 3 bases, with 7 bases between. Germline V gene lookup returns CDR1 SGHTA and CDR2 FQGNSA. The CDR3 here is CASSLGGTDTQYF. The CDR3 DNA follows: TGTGCCAGCAGCTTGGGGGGTACAGATACGCAGTATTTT.

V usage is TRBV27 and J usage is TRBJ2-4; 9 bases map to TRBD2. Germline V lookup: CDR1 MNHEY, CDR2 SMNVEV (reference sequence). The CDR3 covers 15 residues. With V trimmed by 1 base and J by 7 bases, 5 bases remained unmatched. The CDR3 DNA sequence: TGTGCCAGCAGTTTATGGCCCGGGACTAGCAACATTCAGTACTTC. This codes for CASSLWPGTSNIQYF.

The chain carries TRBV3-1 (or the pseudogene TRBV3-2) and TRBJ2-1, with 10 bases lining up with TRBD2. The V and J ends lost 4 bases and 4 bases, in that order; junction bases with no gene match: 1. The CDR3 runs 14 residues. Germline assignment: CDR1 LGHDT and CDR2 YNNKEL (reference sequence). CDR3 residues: CASSRAGGYNEQFF. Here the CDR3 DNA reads TGTGCCAGCAGCCGAGCGGGAGGGTACAATGAGCAGTTCTTC.

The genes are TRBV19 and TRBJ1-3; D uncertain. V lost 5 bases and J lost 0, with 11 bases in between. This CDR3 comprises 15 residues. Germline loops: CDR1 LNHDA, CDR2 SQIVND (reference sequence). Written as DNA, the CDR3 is TGTGCCAGTAGTTCCTGGAAGGCCTCTGGAAACACCATATATTTT. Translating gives CASSSWKASGNTIYF.

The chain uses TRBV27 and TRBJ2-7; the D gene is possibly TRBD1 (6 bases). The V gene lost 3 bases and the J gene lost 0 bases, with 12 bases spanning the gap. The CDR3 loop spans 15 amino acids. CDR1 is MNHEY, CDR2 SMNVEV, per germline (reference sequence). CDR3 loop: CASSLRQASSYEQYF. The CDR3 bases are TGTGCCAGCAGTTTGCGACAGGCGAGCTCCTACGAGCAGTACTTC.